A single sample is the source of the 5 T cell receptor beta chains below, sequenced in a study of T cell responses to AZD1222 COVID-19 vaccine. Assay used: immunoSEQ multiplex PCR; TCRdb lists only in-frame clones, some missing. The repertoire holds fewer than 120,000 clones, with roughly 92% as singletons. The source was peripheral blood, collected 28 days after the second AZD1222 dose. The receptors here all came from an adult who received the AZD1222 COVID-19 vaccine.

The chain uses TRBV7-2 and TRBJ1-5, with D perhaps TRBD1 (6 bases). The V end lost 2 bases, the J end lost 4 bases, and 12 bases lay between the germline ends. CDR1 and CDR2 from the germline V gene are SGHTA and FQGNSA. This CDR3 contains 15 residues. The CDR3 DNA is TGTGCCAGCAGCTTAAGAGGACAGACAAATCAGCCCCAGCATTTT. As protein: CASSLRGQTNQPQHF.

The V gene is TRBV5-1, the J gene TRBJ2-7; a possible D gene is TRBD2 (5 bases). Germline loops: CDR1 SGHRS, CDR2 YFSETQ. Trimming cost V 1 base and J 0 bases, with 8 bases left between them. This CDR3 region has 14 residues. CDR3 sequence (DNA): TGCGCCAGCAGCTTGAGCGGTCGCTCCTACGAGCAGTACTTC. It translates to CASSLSGRSYEQYF.

V gene TRBV19 combines with J gene TRBJ2-7; D might be TRBD1 or TRBD2, each matching 5 bases. CDR1 is LNHDA and CDR2 is SQIVND in the germline V gene (reference sequence). With 3 bases removed from V and 2 bases from J, the gap between germline ends came to 11 bases. This CDR3 contains 14 residues. CDR3 in amino acids: CASSMRGTAYEQYF. The CDR3 bases are TGTGCCAGTAGTATGAGGGGTACAGCCTACGAGCAGTACTTC.

V is TRBV5-1 and J is TRBJ1-4, with a weak D call TRBD1 (6 bases). Trimming stripped 5 bases from V and 6 bases from J, with 11 bases between. Germline V gene lookup returns CDR1 SGHRS and CDR2 YFSETQ. The CDR3 length is 13 residues. CDR3 region: CASSGGGDEKLFF. CDR3 nucleotide sequence: TGCGCCAGCAGTGGAGGGGGTGATGAAAAACTGTTTTTT.

The chain joins TRBV7-2 to TRBJ2-7; D perhaps matches TRBD1 (8 bases). There are 15 residues in the CDR3. V lost 5 bases to trimming and J lost 6 bases, with 20 bases between them. CDR1 and CDR2 from the germline V gene are SGHTA and FQGNSA. The CDR3 DNA sequence: TGTGCCAGCAGCCGGGGAGGGGCAGGGGGCTCCGAGCAGTACTTC. Residues: CASSRGGAGGSEQYF.